This T cell receptor beta chain was captured in a study of T cell responses to AZD1222 COVID-19 vaccine. Study findings and constraints: Clonal diversity was possibly underestimated, and the donors were mostly white British, with more females. Nearly half of the spike-specific TCRs reportedly recognize variant regions that carry no mutations. Seropositive at baseline were only six or seven AZD1222 recipients.

Here immunoSEQ multiplex PCR was the method, and the copy in TCRdb shows in-frame clones only, minus some. Of 150,000 to 200,000 clones listed, 92% are singletons. In regard to this clone: Its matching antigen is unknown.

The clonotype comes from an adult who received the AZD1222 COVID-19 vaccine. Sequencing was performed on peripheral blood, taken 28 days after the second AZD1222 dose.

The CDR3 DNA is TGTGCCAGCAGCTCCCCAACACTGCACAATGAGCAGTTCTTC. It specifies CASSSPTLHNEQFF. The genes are TRBV7-2 and TRBJ2-1; D call uncertain. The CDR3 covers 14 residues. The germline V gene encodes CDR1 SGHTA and CDR2 FQGNSA. Trimming left V 4 bases short and J 5 bases short, with 12 bases between.